By frequency in the sample, the clone carrying this TCR beta chain is medium-sized. Its antigen remains unknown. These data are taken from a study of T cell repertoires and leukemia-associated antigens. At the level of the study: Each sample gave roughly 3 to 5.5 million effective reads. The study's findings and limits: Expanded clones' antigen specificity and function were not directly tested. The four groups had similar numbers of Vbeta, Jbeta genes and CDR3s.

Germline V gene lookup returns CDR1 MDHEN and CDR2 SYDVKM. This CDR3 spans 15 amino acids. Unmatched junction bases numbered 17, after V lost 6 bases and J lost 9 bases. TCRdb re-analysed the 5' RACE reads in MiXCR, keeping a single row per CDR3 protein. The sample yields around 12,000 distinct CDR3 sequences, roughly two fifths seen once. CD3+ T cells were rested overnight without fetal bovine serum. This chain links TRBV28 with TRBJ2-7, with 7 bases that match TRBD2. Sequenced: CD3+ T cells sorted from blood and cultured. This clonotype originated in a female donor in good health. As DNA, the CDR3 is TGTGCCAGCAGCCCCCCGCTAGCGGAATACGAAGGGCAGTACTTC. Its protein is CASSPPLAEYEGQYF. Together with reference TRBV28 and TRBJ2-7, the CDR3 gives the full variable domain: DVKVTQSSRYLVKRTGEKVFLECVQDMDHENMFWYRQDPGLGLRLIYFSYDVKMKEKGDIPEGYSVSREKKERFSLILESASTNQTSMYLCASSPPLAEYEGQYFGPGTRLTVT.